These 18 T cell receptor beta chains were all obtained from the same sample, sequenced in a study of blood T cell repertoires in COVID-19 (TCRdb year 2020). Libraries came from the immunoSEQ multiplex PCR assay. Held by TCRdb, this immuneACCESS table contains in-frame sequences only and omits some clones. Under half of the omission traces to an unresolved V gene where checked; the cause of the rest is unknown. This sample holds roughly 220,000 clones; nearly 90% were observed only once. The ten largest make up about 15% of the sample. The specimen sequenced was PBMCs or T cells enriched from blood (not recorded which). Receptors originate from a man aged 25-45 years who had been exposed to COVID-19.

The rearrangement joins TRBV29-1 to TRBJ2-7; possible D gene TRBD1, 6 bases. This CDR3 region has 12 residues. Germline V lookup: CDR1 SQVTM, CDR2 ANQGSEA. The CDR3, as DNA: TGCAGTACCACGACAGGACCCTACGAGCAGTACTTC. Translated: CSTTTGPYEQYF.

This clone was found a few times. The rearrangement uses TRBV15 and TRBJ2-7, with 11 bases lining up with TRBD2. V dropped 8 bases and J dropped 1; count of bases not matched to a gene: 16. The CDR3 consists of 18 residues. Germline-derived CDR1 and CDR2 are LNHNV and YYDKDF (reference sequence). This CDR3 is CATATFDPGTSGSYEQYF. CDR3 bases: TGTGCCACCGCAACATTTGATCCCGGGACTAGCGGATCCTACGAGCAGTACTTC.

The CDR3 region has the DNA TGTGCCAGCACAAGGGGACTCTATGGCTACACCTTC. It is translated as CASTRGLYGYTF. The gene calls are TRBV12-3 or TRBV12-4 and TRBJ1-2; D perhaps matches TRBD1 (5 bases). The CDR3 consists of 12 residues. With 7 bases removed from V and 4 bases from J, the gap between germline ends came to 10 bases.

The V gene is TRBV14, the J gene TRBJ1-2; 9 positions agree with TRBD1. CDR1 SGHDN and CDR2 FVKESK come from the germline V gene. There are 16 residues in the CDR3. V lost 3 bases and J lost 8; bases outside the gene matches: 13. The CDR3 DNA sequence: TGTGCCAGCAGCCAGAACCCGGGACAGGGACCATTGGGCTACACCTTC. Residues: CASSQNPGQGPLGYTF.

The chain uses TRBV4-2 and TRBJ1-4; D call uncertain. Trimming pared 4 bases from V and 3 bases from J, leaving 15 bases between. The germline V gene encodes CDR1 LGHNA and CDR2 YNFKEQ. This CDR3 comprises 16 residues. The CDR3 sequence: CASSRTSLQANEKLFF. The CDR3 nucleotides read TGTGCCAGCAGCCGAACCTCTCTGCAGGCTAATGAAAAACTGTTTTTT.

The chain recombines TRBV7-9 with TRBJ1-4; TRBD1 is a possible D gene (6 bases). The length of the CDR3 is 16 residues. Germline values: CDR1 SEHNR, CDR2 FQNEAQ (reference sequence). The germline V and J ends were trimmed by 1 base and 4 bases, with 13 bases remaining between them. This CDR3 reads CASSLVQGTFNEKLFF. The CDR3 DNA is TGTGCCAGCAGCTTAGTACAGGGCACCTTTAATGAAAAACTGTTTTTT.

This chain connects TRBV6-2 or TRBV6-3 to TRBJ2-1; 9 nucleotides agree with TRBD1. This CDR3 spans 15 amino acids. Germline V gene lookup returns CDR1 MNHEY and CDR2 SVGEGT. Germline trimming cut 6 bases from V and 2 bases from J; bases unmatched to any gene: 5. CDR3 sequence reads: CASSQDRGTYNEQFF. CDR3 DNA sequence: TGTGCCAGCAGCCAGGACAGGGGAACCTACAATGAGCAGTTCTTC.

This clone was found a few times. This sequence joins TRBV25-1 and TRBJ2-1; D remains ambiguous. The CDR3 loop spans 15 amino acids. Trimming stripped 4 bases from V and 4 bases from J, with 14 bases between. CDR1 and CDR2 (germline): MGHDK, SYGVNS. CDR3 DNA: TGTGCCAGCAGTGCCAGTCCCGATAATTACAATGAGCAGTTCTTC. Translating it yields CASSASPDNYNEQFF.

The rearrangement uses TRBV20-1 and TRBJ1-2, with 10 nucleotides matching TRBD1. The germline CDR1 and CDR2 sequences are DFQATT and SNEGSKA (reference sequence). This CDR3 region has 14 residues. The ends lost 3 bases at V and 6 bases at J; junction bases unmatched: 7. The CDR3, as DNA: TGCAGTGCTAGTTCGGGACAGGGGCCGGATGGCTACACCTTC. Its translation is CSASSGQGPDGYTF.

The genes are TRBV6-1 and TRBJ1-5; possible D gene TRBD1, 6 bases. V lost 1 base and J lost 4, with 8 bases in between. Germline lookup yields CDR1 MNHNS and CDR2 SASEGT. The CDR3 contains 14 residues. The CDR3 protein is CASSEGTENQPQHF. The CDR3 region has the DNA TGTGCCAGCAGTGAAGGGACAGAGAATCAGCCCCAGCATTTT.

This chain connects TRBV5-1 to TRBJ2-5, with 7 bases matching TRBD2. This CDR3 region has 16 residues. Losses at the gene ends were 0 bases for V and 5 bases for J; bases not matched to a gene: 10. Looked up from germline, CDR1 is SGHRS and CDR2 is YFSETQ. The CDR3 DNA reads TGCGCCAGCAGCTTGGGTGGGCAGCGGGGCCTCGAGACCCAGTACTTC. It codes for CASSLGGQRGLETQYF.

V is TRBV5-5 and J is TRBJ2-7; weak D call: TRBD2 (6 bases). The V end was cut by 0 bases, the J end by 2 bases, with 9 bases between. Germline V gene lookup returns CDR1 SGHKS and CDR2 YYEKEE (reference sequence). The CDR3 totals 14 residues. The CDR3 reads CASSLGGTPYEQYF. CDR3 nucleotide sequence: TGTGCCAGCAGCTTGGGTGGGACTCCCTACGAGCAGTACTTC.

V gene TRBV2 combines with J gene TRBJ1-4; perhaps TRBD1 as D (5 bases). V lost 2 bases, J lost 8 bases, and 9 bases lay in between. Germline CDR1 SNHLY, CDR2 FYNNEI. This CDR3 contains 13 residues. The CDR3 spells CASSEWRGEKLFF. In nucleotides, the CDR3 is TGTGCCAGCAGTGAATGGCGGGGGGAAAAACTGTTTTTT.

Here the CDR3 DNA reads TGTGCCAGCAGCCCCGCTCCGGCGGGTGAAAAACTGTTTTTT. It encodes CASSPAPAGEKLFF. V and J are TRBV9 and TRBJ1-4; the D is unclear. This CDR3 comprises 14 residues. Trimming pared 4 bases from V and 7 bases from J, leaving 14 bases between. Per the germline V gene, CDR1 is SGDLS and CDR2 is YYNGEE.

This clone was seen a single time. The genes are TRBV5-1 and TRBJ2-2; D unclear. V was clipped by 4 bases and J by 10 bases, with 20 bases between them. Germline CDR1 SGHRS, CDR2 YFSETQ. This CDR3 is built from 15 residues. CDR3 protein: CASSPEPLDSVELFF. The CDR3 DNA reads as TGCGCCAGCAGCCCGGAACCCCTAGATTCCGTGGAGCTGTTTTTT.

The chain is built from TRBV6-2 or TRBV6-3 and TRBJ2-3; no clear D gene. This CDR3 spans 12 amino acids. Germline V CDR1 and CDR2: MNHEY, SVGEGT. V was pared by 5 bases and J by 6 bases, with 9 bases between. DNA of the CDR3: TGTGCCAGCAGTACCTATCTCGATACGCAGTATTTT. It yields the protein CASSTYLDTQYF.

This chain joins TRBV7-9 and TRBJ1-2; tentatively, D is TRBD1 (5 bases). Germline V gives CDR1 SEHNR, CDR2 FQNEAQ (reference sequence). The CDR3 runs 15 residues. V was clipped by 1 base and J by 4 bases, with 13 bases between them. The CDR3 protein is CASSLGPGETYGYTF. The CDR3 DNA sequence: TGTGCCAGCAGCTTAGGACCGGGGGAGACCTATGGCTACACCTTC. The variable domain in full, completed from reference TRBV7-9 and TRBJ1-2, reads DTGVSQNPRHKITKRGQNVTFRCDPISEHNRLYWYRQTLGQGPEFLTYFQNEAQLEKSRLLSDRFSAERPKGSFSTLEIQRTEQGDSAMYLCASSLGPGETYGYTFGSGTRLTVV.

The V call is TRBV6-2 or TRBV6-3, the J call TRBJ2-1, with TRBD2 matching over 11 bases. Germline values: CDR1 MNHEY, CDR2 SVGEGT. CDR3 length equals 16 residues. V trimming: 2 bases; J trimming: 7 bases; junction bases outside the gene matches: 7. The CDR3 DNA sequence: TGTGCCAGCAGTTACACTTATAGCGGGGGGGCAAATGAGCAGTTCTTC. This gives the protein CASSYTYSGGANEQFF.